The T cell receptor (beta chain) described here comes from a study of CD8+ T cells in alopecia areata. Germline V gene data show CDR1 as SNHLY and CDR2 as FYNNEI. CDR3 length equals 18 residues. The germline V and J ends were trimmed by 6 bases and 0 bases, with 18 bases remaining between them. RNA extraction and reverse transcription yielded cDNA as sequencing template. This table comes from immunoSEQ multiplex PCR, and its TCRdb copy is limited to in-frame clones, with some not included. The sample shows 150,000 or so clones, around 86% of them seen only once. The J gene is TRBJ2-6, the V gene TRBV2, with D possibly matching TRBD1 (6 bases). This specimen was CD8+ T cells sorted from blood, taken at week 0. The sequence was collected from a human donor with alopecia areata. The DNA of the CDR3 is TGTGCCAGCAGCCCCCGGACAGCCCTTAACTCTGGGGCCAACGTCCTGACTTTC. This translates into CASSPRTALNSGANVLTF.